The present TCR beta chain was sequenced within a study of blood T cells in healthy people across ages. Overall study findings and caveats: Roughly linear age-related decline in beta diversity appeared, significant by age about 40.

Alongside a J-beta primer mix, a sample-barcoded 5' primer served in a second PCR lasting roughly 6 to 11 cycles. MiXCR was run by TCRdb on the 5' RACE reads, yielding one entry per CDR3 protein. This table has 1.5 million to 2 million distinct CDR3 sequences, 30% to 35% appearing once. Regarding this clonotype: Its target is unknown. Compared with germline, one end of the junction differs, possibly owing to a read error.

Material for sequencing was blood. The origin of this receptor is a woman aged 30 to 39 in good health.

The CDR3 protein is CACSFPPGTGGANYGYTF. The CDR3 DNA follows: TGTGCCTGCAGTTTCCCTCCTGGGACAGGGGGCGCGAACTATGGCTACACCTTC. This rearrangement joins TRBV28 to TRBJ1-2; TRBD1 matches at 12 bases. CDR1 and CDR2 (germline): MDHEN, SYDVKM. The CDR3 is 18 residues long.